These 11 T cell receptor beta chains share one sample of origin, sequenced in a study of blood T cell repertoires in COVID-19. TCRdb's copy holds only in-frame clones and misses some; the assay was immunoSEQ multiplex PCR. The table has around 170,000 clones, roughly 80% seen once; the top ten hold roughly 14%. Input material: peripheral blood. These receptors originate from a man aged 30-40 years with active or convalescent COVID-19.

This chain links TRBV6-5 with TRBJ1-2; a possible D gene is TRBD1 (5 bases). V was clipped by 0 bases and J by 2 bases, with 13 bases between them. CDR3 length: 16 residues. Germline lookup yields CDR1 MNHEY and CDR2 SVGAGI. The CDR3 is CASSYSSWGGNYGYTF. The DNA of the CDR3 is TGTGCCAGCAGTTACTCGTCGTGGGGGGGGAACTATGGCTACACCTTC.

Only a few counts were recorded for this clone. This chain uses TRBV10-2 with TRBJ2-1; possibly TRBD1 for D (6 bases). With 0 bases removed from V and 10 bases from J, the gap between germline ends came to 22 bases. The CDR3 is 17 residues long. In germline, CDR1 is WSHSY, CDR2 SAAADI. The CDR3 bases are TGCGCCAGCAGTGAGTCAGGGTTAGCCCTACCGAGGGGGGAGCAGTTCTTC. It translates to CASSESGLALPRGEQFF.

This chain connects TRBV6-1 to TRBJ1-5; TRBD1 might be the D (5 bases). Germline V CDR1 and CDR2: MNHNS, SASEGT. The V and J ends lost 2 bases and 5 bases respectively, with 10 bases between them. CDR3 length: 14 residues. The CDR3 region has the DNA TGTGCCAGCAGTGAAATCAGGGTGGATCAGCCCCAGCATTTT. Encoded protein: CASSEIRVDQPQHF.

This clone has a single count. The V gene is TRBV3-1 (or the pseudogene TRBV3-2), the J gene TRBJ2-7; 9 bases are a match to TRBD2. The CDR3 length is 14 residues. Germline V gives CDR1 LGHDT, CDR2 YNNKEL (reference sequence). V was pared by 2 bases and J by 4 bases, with 3 bases of the junction left unmatched. For the CDR3, the DNA is TGTGCCAGCAGCCAAAGCAGCGGGGGGTACGAGCAGTACGTC. It specifies CASSQSSGGYEQYV.

This chain joins TRBV9 and TRBJ1-1; perhaps TRBD1 as D (6 bases). V shed 3 bases and J shed 0 bases, with 12 bases lying between them. The CDR3 runs to 15 residues. Looked up from germline, CDR1 is SGDLS and CDR2 is YYNGEE. CDR3 DNA sequence: TGTGCCAGCAGCGCCAGGACAGCCATGAACACTGAAGCTTTCTTT. This codes for CASSARTAMNTEAFF.

The chain couples TRBV19 to TRBJ1-5, with 7 bases matching TRBD1. Germline-derived CDR1 and CDR2 are LNHDA and SQIVND (reference sequence). The junction had 10 bases not matched to a gene; V was cut back by 7 bases and J by 4 bases. The CDR3 has 15 amino acids. The DNA of the CDR3 is TGTGCCAGTAACTTTGGGACAGTGCCTAATCAGCCCCAGCATTTT. This gives the protein CASNFGTVPNQPQHF.

This chain uses TRBV5-8 with TRBJ2-5; D is ambiguous. V was clipped by 0 bases and J by 3 bases, with 6 bases between them. Germline V lookup: CDR1 SGHTS, CDR2 YDEGEE. This CDR3 has 13 amino acids. CDR3 sequence reads: CASSLDPKETQYF. CDR3 nucleotide sequence: TGTGCCAGCAGCTTGGATCCTAAAGAGACCCAGTACTTC.

The chain carries TRBV5-6 and TRBJ1-6; D is ambiguous. The ends were cut back, 5 bases at V and 4 bases at J, with 13 bases in the middle. The length of the CDR3 is 15 residues. Germline lookup yields CDR1 SGHDT and CDR2 YYEEEE. In DNA form, the CDR3 reads TGTGCCAGCAGTTGGTATTCGAGTTATAATTCACCCCTCCACTTT. Translating gives CASSWYSSYNSPLHF.

The V call is TRBV30, the J call TRBJ1-4, with D possibly being TRBD1 (6 bases). CDR1 is GTSNPN and CDR2 is SVGIG in the germline V gene (reference sequence). The ends were cut back, 3 bases at V and 7 bases at J, with 12 bases in the middle. The CDR3 runs 13 residues. The CDR3 sequence: CAWRRTVGEKLFF. As DNA, the CDR3 is TGTGCCTGGAGAAGGACAGTTGGTGAAAAACTGTTTTTT.

This sequence joins TRBV7-2 and TRBJ1-2, with D perhaps matching TRBD1 (6 bases). CDR1 is SGHTA, CDR2 FQGNSA, per germline. The CDR3 totals 13 residues. Trimming took 5 bases from V and 3 from J, leaving 10 bases between them. CDR3 region: CASSLRQDYGYTF. The CDR3 DNA is TGTGCCAGCAGCCTAAGACAGGACTATGGCTACACCTTC.

The chain couples TRBV5-6 to TRBJ1-3, with D hard to call. The V gene lost 6 bases and the J gene lost 0 bases, with 7 bases spanning the gap. The CDR3 spans 13 residues. Germline V gene lookup returns CDR1 SGHDT and CDR2 YYEEEE. The CDR3: CASMRSSGNTIYF. The CDR3 DNA sequence: TGTGCCAGCATGAGGTCCTCTGGAAACACCATATATTTT.